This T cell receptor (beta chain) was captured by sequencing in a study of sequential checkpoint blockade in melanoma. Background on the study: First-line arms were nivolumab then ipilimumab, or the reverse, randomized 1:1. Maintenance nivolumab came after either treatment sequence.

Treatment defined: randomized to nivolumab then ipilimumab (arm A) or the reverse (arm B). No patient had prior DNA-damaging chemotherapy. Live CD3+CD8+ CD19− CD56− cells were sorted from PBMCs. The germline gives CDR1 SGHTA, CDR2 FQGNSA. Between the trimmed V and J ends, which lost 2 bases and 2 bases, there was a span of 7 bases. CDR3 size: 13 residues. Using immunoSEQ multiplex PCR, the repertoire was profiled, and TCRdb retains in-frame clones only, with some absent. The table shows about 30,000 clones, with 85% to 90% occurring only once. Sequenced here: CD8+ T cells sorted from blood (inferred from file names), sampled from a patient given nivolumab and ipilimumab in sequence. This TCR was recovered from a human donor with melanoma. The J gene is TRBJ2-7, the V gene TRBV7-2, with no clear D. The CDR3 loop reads CASSLNSPYEQYF. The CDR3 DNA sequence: TGTGCCAGCAGCTTAAACAGCCCCTACGAGCAGTACTTC.